This T cell receptor beta chain originates from a study of control samples from healthy donors and cancer patients (dated by TCRdb to 2019 to 2021). Library preparation employed the immunoSEQ multiplex PCR assay. In its TCRdb copy, this immuneACCESS table keeps in-frame sequences only and misses some clones. Where compared with another copy, unresolved V genes explain less than half of these, and the others have no known cause. The sample contains about 140,000 clones, roughly 94% of them found a single time. The ten most abundant clones make up about 12% of the sample. Only a few counts were recorded for this clone. Its antigen is unknown. No quality values exist for individual bases; no much larger clone is one base distant. The CDR3 numbers 15 residues from cysteine through phenylalanine. Kept here is only the CDR3 DNA, which spans 45 bases and is read in frame from base 1. The germline V gene sets CDR1 to WSHSY and CDR2 to SAAADI. V drops 6 bases and J drops 1 base, leaving 14 bases in between.

The chain was built from TRBV10-2 and TRBJ2-3, with the D gene call left open. This TCR was sampled from a man in his forties in good health. The source material was blood. The DNA sequence reads TGCGCCAGCAGCAAGGGTTTTCGAGGCACAGATACGCAGTATTTT. This sequence encodes CASSKGFRGTDTQYF.